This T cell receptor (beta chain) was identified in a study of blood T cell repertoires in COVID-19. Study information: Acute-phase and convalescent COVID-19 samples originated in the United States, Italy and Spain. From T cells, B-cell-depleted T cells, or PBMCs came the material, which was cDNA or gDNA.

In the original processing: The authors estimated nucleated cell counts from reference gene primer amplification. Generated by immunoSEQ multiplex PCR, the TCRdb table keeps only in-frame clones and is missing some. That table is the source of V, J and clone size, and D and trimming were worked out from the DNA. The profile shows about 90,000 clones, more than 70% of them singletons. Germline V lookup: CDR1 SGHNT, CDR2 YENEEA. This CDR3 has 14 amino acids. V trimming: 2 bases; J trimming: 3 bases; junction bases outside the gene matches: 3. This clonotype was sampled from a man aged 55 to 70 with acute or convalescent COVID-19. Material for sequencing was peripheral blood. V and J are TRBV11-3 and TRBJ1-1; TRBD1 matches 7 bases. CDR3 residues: CASSLRGLDTEAFF. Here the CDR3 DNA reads TGTGCCAGCAGCTTAAGGGGGCTGGACACTGAAGCTTTCTTT.